This TCR beta chain was profiled in a study of early T cells in non-severe SARS-CoV-2 infection. Many counts were recorded for this clonotype. The CDR3 sequence is 11 residues long. Germline V gene sequence: CDR1 MNHNS, CDR2 SASEGT. The V gene end was trimmed by 3 bases and the J gene end by 12 bases; junction bases not matched to a gene: 4. TCRdb redid the calling of the 5' RACE reads with MiXCR, one entry per CDR3 protein. The repertoire holds roughly 43,000 distinct CDR3 sequences, with roughly 5.7% as singletons. Here the sequenced sample was whole blood, taken at baseline. This sequence joins TRBV6-1 and TRBJ2-7; 8 bases line up with TRBD1. This TCR came from an adult who was a healthcare worker with PCR-confirmed SARS-CoV-2 infection or an uninfected control (not recorded which). CDR3 sequence reads: CASSEVGQAYF. As DNA, the CDR3 is TGTGCCAGCAGTGAGGTGGGACAGGCGTACTTC.